The rows below give T cell receptor beta chains drawn from one sample of a study of T cell responses to AZD1222 COVID-19 vaccine. Using immunoSEQ multiplex PCR, the repertoire was profiled, and TCRdb retains in-frame clones only, with some absent. This table holds approximately 130,000 clones, nearly 90% found once. The input for sequencing was peripheral blood, taken 28 days after the second AZD1222 dose. The source of these receptors is an adult who received the AZD1222 COVID-19 vaccine. The CDR3 runs from the conserved cysteine through the conserved F or W. A D gene is named only where the DNA matches it firmly. The listing skips clone size in some rows; elsewhere it reads once, few, many or a size class.

d_call	clone_size	j_call	v_call	cdr3_length	cdr3_aa	cdr3_nt
.	.	TRBJ1-2	TRBV12-3/TRBV12-4	11	CASSLIGGYTF	TGTGCCAGCAGTTTAATCGGTGGCTACACCTTC
.	.	TRBJ1-3	TRBV2	14	CASSRPTAGNTIYF	TGTGCCAGCTCAAGGCCCACGGCTGGAAACACCATATATTTT
.	.	TRBJ1-2	TRBV7-9	16	CASSKIPATSNYGYTF	TGTGCCAGCAGTAAAATCCCCGCCACGTCTAACTATGGCTACACCTTC
.	.	TRBJ1-2	TRBV6-5	14	CASSTGHLNYGYTF	TGTGCCAGCAGCACGGGACACCTTAACTATGGCTACACCTTC
TRBD1	.	TRBJ1-6	TRBV6-5	14	CASSRGQPNSPLHF	TGTGCCAGCAGTAGGGGACAGCCGAATTCACCCCTCCACTTT
TRBD2	.	TRBJ2-5	TRBV18	16	CASSPESGGPTGTQYF	TGTGCCAGCTCACCAGAAAGCGGGGGGCCTACCGGGACCCAGTACTTC
.	few	TRBJ2-2	TRBV11-3	18	CASSLEQGGSTYTGELFF	TGTGCCAGCAGCTTAGAACAGGGCGGGTCCACTTACACCGGGGAGCTGTTTTTT
TRBD2	.	TRBJ2-2	TRBV5-1	15	CASSLGSGSTGELFF	TGCGCCAGCAGCTTGGGTAGCGGGAGTACCGGGGAGCTGTTTTTT
.	.	TRBJ1-6	TRBV2	13	CARQVYGDSPLHF	TGTGCCAGACAGGTTTACGGGGATTCACCCCTCCACTTT
TRBD2	.	TRBJ2-1	TRBV11-1	16	CASSANSGRAGNEQFF	TGTGCCAGCAGCGCCAATAGCGGGAGGGCCGGTAATGAGCAGTTCTTC
.	.	TRBJ1-3	TRBV10-3	11	CANSGGGTIYF	TGTGCCAACTCCGGAGGGGGCACCATATATTTT
.	.	TRBJ1-1	TRBV7-9	11	CASSIYTEAFF	TGTGCCAGCAGCATCTACACTGAAGCTTTCTTT
.	.	TRBJ1-2	TRBV5-1	15	CASSLDLVANYGYTF	TGCGCCAGCAGCTTGGATTTGGTAGCTAACTATGGCTACACCTTC
.	.	TRBJ2-1	TRBV30	14	CAWNAGPSYNEQFF	TGTGCCTGGAATGCAGGACCCTCCTACAATGAGCAGTTCTTC
.	.	TRBJ1-3	TRBV5-1	15	CASSLAFISGNTIYF	TGCGCCAGCAGCTTGGCCTTTATCTCTGGAAACACCATATATTTT
.	.	TRBJ2-3	TRBV19	15	CASSSRDFRTDTQYF	TGTGCCAGTAGTTCCCGGGACTTCCGCACAGATACGCAGTATTTT
.	.	TRBJ2-7	TRBV5-1	14	CASNGGTDWGEQYF	TGCGCCAGCAATGGGGGGACAGATTGGGGCGAGCAGTACTTC
.	.	TRBJ1-3	TRBV21-1	17	CASSTGQALASGNTIYF	TGTGCCAGCAGCACAGGACAGGCCCTCGCGTCGGGAAACACCATATATTTT
.	.	TRBJ2-5	TRBV7-3	13	CASSLSDSETQYF	TGTGCCAGCAGCTTGAGCGACTCAGAGACCCAGTACTTC
.	.	TRBJ1-3	TRBV18	17	CASSPVPDSIAGNTIYF	TGTGCCAGCTCACCAGTCCCGGACAGCATCGCTGGAAACACCATATATTTT
.	.	TRBJ1-1	TRBV7-8	13	CASSRDPRQGAFF	TGTGCCAGCAGCCGGGACCCCCGGCAAGGAGCTTTCTTT
.	.	TRBJ1-1	TRBV29-1	13	CSVETGMDTEAFF	TGCAGCGTTGAGACAGGTATGGACACTGAAGCTTTCTTT
.	.	TRBJ1-6	TRBV9	14	CASSVGGVNSPLHF	TGTGCCAGCAGCGTAGGTGGGGTAAATTCACCCCTCCACTTT
TRBD1	.	TRBJ1-5	TRBV19	15	CASSLGQGLNQPQHF	TGTGCCAGTAGTCTTGGACAGGGTCTCAATCAGCCCCAGCATTTT
.	.	TRBJ2-5	TRBV7-8	13	CASSADRQETQYF	TGTGCCAGCAGCGCAGACAGGCAAGAGACCCAGTACTTC
.	.	TRBJ2-6	TRBV7-2	14	CASSKYSGANVLTF	TGTGCCAGCAGCAAGTACTCTGGGGCCAACGTCCTGACTTTC
.	.	TRBJ2-5	TRBV4-1	16	CASSQGWANNQETQYF	TGCGCCAGCAGCCAAGGCTGGGCTAACAACCAAGAGACCCAGTACTTC
TRBD1	.	TRBJ1-4	TRBV24-1	15	CATNQNRGTNEKLFF	TGTGCCACCAACCAGAACAGGGGAACTAATGAAAAACTGTTTTTT